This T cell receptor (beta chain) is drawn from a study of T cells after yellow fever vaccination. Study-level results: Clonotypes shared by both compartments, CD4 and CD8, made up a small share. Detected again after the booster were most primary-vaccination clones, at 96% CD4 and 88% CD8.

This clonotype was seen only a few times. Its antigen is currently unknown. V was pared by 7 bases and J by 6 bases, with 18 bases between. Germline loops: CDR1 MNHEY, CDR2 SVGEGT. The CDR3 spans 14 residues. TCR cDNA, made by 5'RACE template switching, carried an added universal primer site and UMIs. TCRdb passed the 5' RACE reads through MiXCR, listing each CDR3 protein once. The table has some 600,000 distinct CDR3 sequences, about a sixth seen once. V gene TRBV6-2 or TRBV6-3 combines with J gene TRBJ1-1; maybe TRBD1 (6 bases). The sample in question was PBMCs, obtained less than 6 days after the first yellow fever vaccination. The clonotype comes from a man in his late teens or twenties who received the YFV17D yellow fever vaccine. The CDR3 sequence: CASTPQAGQAEAFF. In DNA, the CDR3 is TGTGCCAGCACCCCACAGGCGGGACAAGCTGAAGCTTTCTTT.